Here is one T cell receptor beta chain with its context. The sample originates from a study of T cell changes during pregnancy in multiple sclerosis. Repertoires were generated with immunoSEQ multiplex PCR, while TCRdb's copy carries only in-frame clones and drops some. The profile shows 98,000 or so clones, roughly 92% of them singletons. This CDR3 contains 16 residues. Deletions cut 5 bases from V and 2 bases from J, with 17 bases between. Germline lookup yields CDR1 SGHDN and CDR2 FVKESK. This chain joins TRBV14 and TRBJ2-3; D possibly corresponds to TRBD2 (5 bases). The receptor was derived from a female donor with multiple sclerosis, enrolled in a pregnancy study. The specimen comprised peripheral blood, sampled after pregnancy. Here the CDR3 reads CASSSEGIFFTDTQYF. DNA of the CDR3: TGTGCCAGCAGCTCCGAGGGCATATTCTTCACAGATACGCAGTATTTT. Looking up the rest from reference TRBV14 and TRBJ2-3 gives the full variable domain: EAGVTQFPSHSVIEKGQTVTLRCDPISGHDNLYWYRRVMGKEIKFLLHFVKESKQDESGMPNNRFLAERTGGTYSTLKVQPAELEDSGVYFCASSSEGIFFTDTQYFGPGTRLTVL.